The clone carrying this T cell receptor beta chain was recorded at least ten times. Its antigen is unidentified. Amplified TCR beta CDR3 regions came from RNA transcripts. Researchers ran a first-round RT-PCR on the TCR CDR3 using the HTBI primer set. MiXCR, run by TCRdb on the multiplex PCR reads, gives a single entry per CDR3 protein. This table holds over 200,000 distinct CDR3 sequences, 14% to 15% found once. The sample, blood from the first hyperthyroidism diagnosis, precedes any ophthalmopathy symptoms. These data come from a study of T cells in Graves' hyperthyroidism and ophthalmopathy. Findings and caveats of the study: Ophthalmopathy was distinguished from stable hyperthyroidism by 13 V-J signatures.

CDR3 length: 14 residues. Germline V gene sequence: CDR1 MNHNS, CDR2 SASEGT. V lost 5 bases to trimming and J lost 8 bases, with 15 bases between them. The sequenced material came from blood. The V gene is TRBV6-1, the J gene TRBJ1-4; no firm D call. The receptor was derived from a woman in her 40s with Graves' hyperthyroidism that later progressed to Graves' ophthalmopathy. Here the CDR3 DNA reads TGTGCCAGCAGTCGCGCCCCCTTCAAGGAAAAACTGTTTTTT. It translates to CASSRAPFKEKLFF.